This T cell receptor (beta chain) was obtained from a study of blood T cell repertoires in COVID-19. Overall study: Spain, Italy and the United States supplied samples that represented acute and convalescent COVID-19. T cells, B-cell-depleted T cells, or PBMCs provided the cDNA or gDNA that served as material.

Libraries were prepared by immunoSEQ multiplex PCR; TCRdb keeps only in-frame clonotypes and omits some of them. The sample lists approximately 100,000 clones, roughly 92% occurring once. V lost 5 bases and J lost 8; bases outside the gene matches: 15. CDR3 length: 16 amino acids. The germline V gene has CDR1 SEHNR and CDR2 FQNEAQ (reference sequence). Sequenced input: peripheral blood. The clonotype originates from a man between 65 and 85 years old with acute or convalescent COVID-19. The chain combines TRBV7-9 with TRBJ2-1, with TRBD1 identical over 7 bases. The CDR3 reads CASSRSRDSLDHEQFF. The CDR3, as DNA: TGTGCCAGCAGCCGATCCCGGGACAGCCTGGACCATGAGCAGTTCTTC.